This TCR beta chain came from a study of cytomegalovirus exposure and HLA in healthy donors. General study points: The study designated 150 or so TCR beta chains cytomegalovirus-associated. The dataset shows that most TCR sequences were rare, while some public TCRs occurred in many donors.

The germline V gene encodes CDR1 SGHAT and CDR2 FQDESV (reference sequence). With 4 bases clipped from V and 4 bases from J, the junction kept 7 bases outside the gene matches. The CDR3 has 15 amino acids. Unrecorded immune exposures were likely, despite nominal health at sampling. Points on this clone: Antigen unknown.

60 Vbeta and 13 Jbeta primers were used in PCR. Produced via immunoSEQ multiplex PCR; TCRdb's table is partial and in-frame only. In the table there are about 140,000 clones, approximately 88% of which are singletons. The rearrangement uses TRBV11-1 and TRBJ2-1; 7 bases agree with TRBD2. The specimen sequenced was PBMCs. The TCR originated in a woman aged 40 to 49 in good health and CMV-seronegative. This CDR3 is CASSSSGEGYNEQFF. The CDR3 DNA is TGTGCCAGCAGCTCAAGCGGGGAGGGGTACAATGAGCAGTTCTTC. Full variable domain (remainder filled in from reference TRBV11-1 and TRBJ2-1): EAEVAQSPRYKITEKSQAVAFWCDPISGHATLYWYRQILGQGPELLVQFQDESVVDDSQLPKDRFSAERLKGVDSTLKIQPAELGDSAMYLCASSSSGEGYNEQFFGPGTRLTVL.